A selection of T cell receptor beta chains follows, all from one sample in a study of Ad26.COV2.S vaccination and SARS-CoV-2 variants. This table comes from immunoSEQ multiplex PCR, and its TCRdb copy is limited to in-frame clones, with some not included. The top ten hold 2.9% of the sample, which has about 260,000 clones, roughly 87% seen once. Source: peripheral blood, taken in a trial of Ad26.COV2.S vaccine versus placebo. Source of these receptors: a person aged 18-65 years who received the Ad26.COV2.S COVID-19 vaccine or a placebo. CDR3s include the opening cysteine and the closing phenylalanine or tryptophan. A D gene is named only where the DNA matches it firmly. The listing skips clone size in some rows; elsewhere it reads once, few, many or a size class.

DNA	CDR3	D	J	V	size
TGTGCCAGCAGCGCCCCGGGGAATACTGAAGCTTTCTTT	CASSAPGNTEAFF	.	TRBJ1-1	TRBV9	few
TGTGCCACCAGATCGGACAGTAATGAAAAACTGTTTTTT	CATRSDSNEKLFF	.	TRBJ1-4	TRBV15	.
TGCGCCAGCAGCCAAGTAAGGGGGCCTTCGACCTACAATGAGCAGTTCTTC	CASSQVRGPSTYNEQFF	TRBD1	TRBJ2-1	TRBV4-1	.
TGCGCCAGCAGCCAAGATTGGGGGGGCTTGAGGAATTCACCCCTCCACTTT	CASSQDWGGLRNSPLHF	.	TRBJ1-6	TRBV4-1	.
TGTGCCAGCAGCCCCACAGGGGCTGGAAACACCATATATTTT	CASSPTGAGNTIYF	TRBD1	TRBJ1-3	TRBV7-9	.
TGTGCCAGCAGCTCGGGACAAGAAGAGACCCAGTACTTC	CASSSGQEETQYF	.	TRBJ2-5	TRBV7-3	.
TGTGCCAGCAGCCCCACCGGGGGGCCGGGCTATGGCTACACCTTC	CASSPTGGPGYGYTF	.	TRBJ1-2	TRBV9	.
TGTGCCAGCCGGCGAGAGGCCGGCTATAACTATGGCTACACCTTC	CASRREAGYNYGYTF	.	TRBJ1-2	TRBV19	.
TGTGCCAGCAGTGAAGCTCGGGGGGGCCACGGTGAGCAGTTCTTC	CASSEARGGHGEQFF	TRBD2	TRBJ2-1	TRBV2	.
TGTGCCAGCAGTTACTCGCGGGGGCCTACCACTGAAGCTTTCTTT	CASSYSRGPTTEAFF	.	TRBJ1-1	TRBV6-2/TRBV6-3	.
TGTGCCAGAACGCGCAGTGACTCCTACGAGCAGTACTTC	CARTRSDSYEQYF	.	TRBJ2-7	TRBV2	.
TGCGCCAGCAGTCCGGGACTAGCGGGGTTTAATGAGCAGTTCTTC	CASSPGLAGFNEQFF	TRBD2	TRBJ2-1	TRBV4-3	.
TGTGCCAGTAGCAGTCAATTCACAGATACGCAGTATTTT	CASSSQFTDTQYF	.	TRBJ2-3	TRBV19	.
TGTGCCAGCAGCTTACCTAGCGGGGGGTACCAAGAGACCCAGTACTTC	CASSLPSGGYQETQYF	TRBD2	TRBJ2-5	TRBV7-2	.
TGTGCCAGCAGCTTAGACCCGGGACGGCACTATGGCTACACCTTC	CASSLDPGRHYGYTF	.	TRBJ1-2	TRBV7-9	.
TGCGCCAGCAGCGCTGACAGGGGAGGTGATGAAAAACTGTTTTTT	CASSADRGGDEKLFF	TRBD1	TRBJ1-4	TRBV10-1	.
TGTGCCTGGGCGACAGGGGGCATCACCGGGGAGCTGTTTTTT	CAWATGGITGELFF	TRBD1	TRBJ2-2	TRBV30	.
TGTGCCAGCAGCTCAGTAGCGGGGGGGGCGAGCTCCTACAATGAGCAGTTCTTC	CASSSVAGGASSYNEQFF	TRBD2	TRBJ2-1	TRBV11-2	.
TGTGCCAGCAGCCAGACCCGGGCTCCCGCCTACGAGCAGTACTTC	CASSQTRAPAYEQYF	.	TRBJ2-7	TRBV4-2	.
TGCGCCAGCAGCTTGGACTTCATCTCCTACAATGAGCAGTTCTTC	CASSLDFISYNEQFF	.	TRBJ2-1	TRBV5-1	.
TGTGCCAGCAGCCGCCGAGAACGTAACACTGAAGCTTTCTTT	CASSRRERNTEAFF	.	TRBJ1-1	TRBV5-6	.
TGTGCCAGTAGTAAGGCGACAGTCGCTGGAAACACCATATATTTT	CASSKATVAGNTIYF	.	TRBJ1-3	TRBV19	.
TGTGCCAGCAGCTTACATATCCTAAGTGGAGACAATGAGCAGTTCTTC	CASSLHILSGDNEQFF	.	TRBJ2-1	TRBV7-8	.
TGTGCCACCAGTGGGACAGGGTCGTCGGGGACAGATACGCAGTATTTT	CATSGTGSSGTDTQYF	TRBD1	TRBJ2-3	TRBV24-1	.
TGTGCCAGCAGCCGGGCTAACTATGGCTACACCTTC	CASSRANYGYTF	.	TRBJ1-2	TRBV6-5	.
TGTGCCAGCAGCCGGGGGGATACCGGAAGCACAGATACGCAGTATTTT	CASSRGDTGSTDTQYF	TRBD2	TRBJ2-3	TRBV5-5	once
TGTGCCACCTGCTGGACTAGCTCGGCCGGGGAGCTGTTTTTT	CATCWTSSAGELFF	TRBD2	TRBJ2-2	TRBV19	.
TGTGCCAGCAGTTTAGCGGGGGGTCGAAATGAGCAGTTCTTC	CASSLAGGRNEQFF	TRBD2	TRBJ2-1	TRBV6-2/TRBV6-3	.
TGTGCCAGTAGTATTTATGGGAGTTTCCCCACCGGTACGCAGTATTTT	CASSIYGSFPTGTQYF	.	TRBJ2-3	TRBV19	.
TGTGCCACCAGCAGAGAACAGGGAACTCATCAGCCCCAGCATTTT	CATSREQGTHQPQHF	.	TRBJ1-5	TRBV15	few
TGTGCCAGTGCCGATACCTCGGGGCTTAGCGGGAGAGCCAAAAACATTCAGTACTTC	CASADTSGLSGRAKNIQYF	TRBD2	TRBJ2-4	TRBV19	.
TGTGCCAGCAGCTTTGGGACTAGAGGATATGAGCAGTTCTTC	CASSFGTRGYEQFF	TRBD2	TRBJ2-1	TRBV5-6	few
TGTGCCAGTACCTCGACAGGGAGGTATGGCTACACCTTC	CASTSTGRYGYTF	TRBD1	TRBJ1-2	TRBV19	.
TGTGCCAGCAGTTTTTATGTCATCGGGGAGAACACTGAAGCTTTCTTT	CASSFYVIGENTEAFF	.	TRBJ1-1	TRBV27	.
TGTGCCAGCAGCACTCCCTCCACGGGACAGGGTCGATCACCCCTCCACTTT	CASSTPSTGQGRSPLHF	TRBD1	TRBJ1-6	TRBV9	.
TGTGCCAGCAGTAAGACGGACAGAAACACTGAAGCTTTCTTT	CASSKTDRNTEAFF	.	TRBJ1-1	TRBV6-5	.
TGTGCCAGTATGCCAAGGGACAGTAGCACAGATACGCAGTATTTT	CASMPRDSSTDTQYF	TRBD1	TRBJ2-3	TRBV19	once
TGTGCCAGCAGCCCTTTAACAGGGTTGGGCTATGGCTACACCTTC	CASSPLTGLGYGYTF	.	TRBJ1-2	TRBV3-1/TRBV3-2	.
TGTGCCAGCAGCGTAGCCCCTCTAGCGGGAGGCGCAGATACGCAGTATTTT	CASSVAPLAGGADTQYF	TRBD2	TRBJ2-3	TRBV9	.
TGTGCCAGCAGCTTGGTTCCGGGACTAGCGGGAGAGCAGTTCTTC	CASSLVPGLAGEQFF	TRBD2	TRBJ2-1	TRBV5-4	.
TGTGCCAGCAGCTTTAATACAGGCGGATTCTATAATTCACCCCTCCACTTT	CASSFNTGGFYNSPLHF	.	TRBJ1-6	TRBV7-9	few
TGTGCCAGCAGCCGGTCGGGGGGTCGCTACAATGAGCAGTTCTTC	CASSRSGGRYNEQFF	TRBD2	TRBJ2-1	TRBV6-2/TRBV6-3	.
TGCGCCAGCAGCCCAGGCTGGGGCGCAGATAGAGAGACCCAGTACTTC	CASSPGWGADRETQYF	.	TRBJ2-5	TRBV4-3	once
TGTGCCAGCAGTCGCGATTTGGAGTTCTATAATTCACCCCTCCACTTT	CASSRDLEFYNSPLHF	.	TRBJ1-6	TRBV6-2/TRBV6-3	once
TGTGCCAGCAGTCTTACAGTTCCTAGCACAGATACGCAGTATTTT	CASSLTVPSTDTQYF	.	TRBJ2-3	TRBV5-4	.
TGTGCCACCAGTGATGCTAGGGAGGCCAAAAACATTCAGTACTTC	CATSDAREAKNIQYF	.	TRBJ2-4	TRBV24-1	.
TGTGCCACCAGCAGAGCCCAAGGACTGAACAATGAGCAGTTCTTC	CATSRAQGLNNEQFF	.	TRBJ2-1	TRBV15	.
TGTGCCAGCAGCCAAGGTAGGGGCGGACCCCTGAACACTGAAGCTTTCTTT	CASSQGRGGPLNTEAFF	.	TRBJ1-1	TRBV4-2	.
TGTGCCAGCGCCGGGACAGGAAAAAATTCACCCCTCCACTTT	CASAGTGKNSPLHF	TRBD1	TRBJ1-6	TRBV10-3	.
TGCGCCAGCAGCTTTGGACAGGGTCTCGGCTACACCTTC	CASSFGQGLGYTF	TRBD1	TRBJ1-2	TRBV5-1	few
TGTGCCAGCAGCCATCTAGTATCAGAGACCCAGTACTTC	CASSHLVSETQYF	.	TRBJ2-5	TRBV5-6	.
TGTGCCAGCAGCCGGGAAGGGCCCGGGGCGTCAAGTGGCTACACCTTC	CASSREGPGASSGYTF	.	TRBJ1-2	TRBV7-2	once
TGTGCCAGTAGTTTGGCGACAACGAACACTGAAGCTTTCTTT	CASSLATTNTEAFF	.	TRBJ1-1	TRBV19	.